One and the same sample provided the 20 T cell receptor beta chains below, sequenced in a study of Ad26.COV2.S vaccination and SARS-CoV-2 variants. Clones were sequenced by immunoSEQ multiplex PCR, and TCRdb holds only the in-frame ones, with some missing. The sample has 500,000 or so clones; roughly 87% are singletons. Treatment reported: around 19 received Ad26.COV2.S at low or high dose, single or two shots; several received placebo; per-sample allocation not given. The samples were gathered on day 63 after the first injection of vaccine or placebo. Sequencing was performed on peripheral blood, taken in a trial of Ad26.COV2.S vaccine versus placebo. Every receptor here comes from a person between 18 and 65 years old who received the Ad26.COV2.S COVID-19 vaccine or a placebo.

The chain uses TRBV30 and TRBJ2-2; 7 nucleotides agree with TRBD1. Trimming cost V 3 bases and J 7 bases; bases outside gene matches: 11. The CDR3 sequence is 15 residues long. Germline-derived CDR1 and CDR2 are GTSNPN and SVGIG (reference sequence). This CDR3 reads CAWRRGDRAGGELFF. CDR3 nucleotides: TGTGCCTGGAGGCGAGGCGACAGGGCGGGCGGGGAGCTGTTTTTT.

V is TRBV5-1 and J is TRBJ2-7; TRBD2 agrees at 7 bases. This CDR3 region has 14 residues. CDR1 and CDR2 from the germline V gene are SGHRS and YFSETQ. V lost 6 bases to trimming and J lost 0 bases; unmatched junction nucleotides: 6. DNA for the CDR3: TGCGCCAGCACAGCGGGGACGAGCTCCTACGAGCAGTACTTC. Translating gives CASTAGTSSYEQYF.

The CDR3 DNA reads as TGTGCCTGGTCAGGGGATATGAACACTGAAGCTTTCTTT. Amino acids: CAWSGDMNTEAFF. J is TRBJ1-1 and V is TRBV30; D possibly corresponds to TRBD1 (6 bases). Germline CDR1 and CDR2: GTSNPN and SVGIG (reference sequence). Trimming removed 5 bases from V and 0 bases from J, with 10 bases in between. The CDR3 is made up of 13 amino acids.

This chain uses TRBV19 with TRBJ2-2; 7 nucleotides line up with TRBD2. This CDR3 is built from 14 residues. Unmatched junction bases numbered 11, after V lost 11 bases and J lost 5 bases. Germline CDR1 is LNHDA and CDR2 is SQIVND (reference sequence). The CDR3 DNA reads TGTGCCGGCTCGACGGGAGGTGGAACCGGGGAGCTGTTTTTT. Protein: CAGSTGGGTGELFF.

This chain joins TRBV10-3 and TRBJ2-1, with TRBD2 matching 9 bases. Per the germline V gene, CDR1 is ENHRY and CDR2 is SYGVKD. The CDR3 is 15 amino acids. V shed 3 bases, J shed 4 bases, and the junction held 4 bases outside the gene matches. CDR3 coding DNA: TGTGCCATCAGTGAAGTAGCGGGGGTTTACAATGAGCAGTTCTTC. It translates to CAISEVAGVYNEQFF.

V gene TRBV5-1 combines with J gene TRBJ2-1, with a weak D call TRBD2 (5 bases). Germline values: CDR1 SGHRS, CDR2 YFSETQ. The V and J ends lost 0 bases and 0 bases respectively, with 13 bases between them. CDR3 length: 17 residues. The CDR3 is CASSLAEGKLSYNEQFF. The CDR3 bases are TGCGCCAGCAGCTTGGCCGAGGGTAAACTCTCCTACAATGAGCAGTTCTTC.

The chain joins TRBV10-3 to TRBJ2-6; 15 bases are shared with TRBD2. There are 19 residues in the CDR3. Germline V CDR1 and CDR2: ENHRY, SYGVKD. J lost 0 bases, V lost 6 bases, and 6 bases had no gene match. CDR3 amino acids: CAIRPGLAGGSSGANVLTF. Written as DNA, the CDR3 is TGTGCCATCAGGCCGGGACTAGCGGGGGGATCCTCTGGGGCCAACGTCCTGACTTTC.

Concerning this clone itself: A junction boundary mismatches the germline segment, possibly from a read error. The rearrangement uses TRBV18 and TRBJ1-1; tentative D call: TRBD1 (5 bases). Germline lookup yields CDR1 KGHSH and CDR2 LQKENI. This CDR3 contains 14 residues. CDR3 amino acids: CASSPKDSGHGGIF. DNA for the CDR3: TGTGCCAGCTCGCCAAAAGACAGCGGCCATGGGGGGATCTTT.

The rearrangement uses TRBV7-8 and TRBJ2-1; TRBD1 or TRBD2 may be the D gene (5 bases each). Trimming left V 4 bases short and J 0 bases short, with 13 bases between. Germline CDR1 SGHVS, CDR2 FQNEAQ. The CDR3 is made up of 16 amino acids. CDR3 nucleotides: TGTGCCAGCAGCTCCCGGGACCGAAGCTCCTACAATGAGCAGTTCTTC. It translates to CASSSRDRSSYNEQFF.

V gene TRBV4-2 combines with J gene TRBJ1-3; D not certain. The CDR3 spans 18 residues. Germline V lookup: CDR1 LGHNA, CDR2 YNFKEQ. V was clipped by 2 bases and J by 4 bases, with 21 bases between them. The CDR3 DNA reads TGTGCCAGCAGCCAAAAACCCAACGCCCCCGCCAGGGGAAACACCATATATTTT. Translating it yields CASSQKPNAPARGNTIYF.

CDR3 DNA: TGTGCCAGCAGTTCCGAGACAGGGCCCACCCTCGTGGAGCAGTACTTC. Amino acids: CASSSETGPTLVEQYF. The chain joins TRBV6-5 to TRBJ2-7; 7 nucleotides align to TRBD1. The CDR3 length is 16 residues. Germline CDR1 and CDR2: MNHEY and SVGAGI. Unmatched junction bases numbered 16, after V lost 4 bases and J lost 7 bases.

This clone was counted a single time. This chain joins TRBV11-2 and TRBJ1-4; TRBD1 agrees at 8 bases. Unmatched junction bases numbered 2, after V lost 3 bases and J lost 5 bases. CDR1 SGHAT and CDR2 FQNNGV come from the germline V gene. The CDR3 length is 14 residues. The CDR3: CASSFDRGNEKLFF. As DNA, the CDR3 is TGTGCCAGCAGCTTTGACAGGGGAAATGAAAAACTGTTTTTT.

The rearrangement joins TRBV2 to TRBJ2-3, with 8 bases fitting TRBD1. The CDR3 length is 16 residues. The germline V gene has CDR1 SNHLY and CDR2 FYNNEI. The V and J ends lost 6 bases and 3 bases, in that order; junction bases with no gene match: 11. The chain's CDR3 is CASSGTGGGSTDTQYF. CDR3 DNA: TGTGCCAGCAGCGGGACAGGAGGGGGATCTACAGATACGCAGTATTTT.

The rearrangement links TRBV6-6 to TRBJ1-5; D ambiguous. The germline V gene has CDR1 MNHNY and CDR2 SVGAGI (reference sequence). The CDR3 contains 13 residues. Trimming pared 6 bases from V and 9 bases from J, leaving 15 bases between. In DNA form, the CDR3 reads TGTGCCAGCAGCCCCGGACTAGTGGGGCCCCAGCATTTT. It yields the protein CASSPGLVGPQHF.

A single count supports this clone. The V call is TRBV6-2 or TRBV6-3, the J call TRBJ1-5; 7 nucleotides match TRBD1. The CDR3 contains 16 residues. Germline CDR1 and CDR2: MNHEY and SVGEGT. Germline trimming cut 6 bases from V and 0 bases from J; bases unmatched to any gene: 8. Written as DNA, the CDR3 is TGTGCCAGCAGCTCCGGGACAGAGTATAGCAATCAGCCCCAGCATTTT. This encodes CASSSGTEYSNQPQHF.

V usage is TRBV16 and J usage is TRBJ1-6, with TRBD1 identical over 11 bases. This CDR3 spans 17 amino acids. V dropped 4 bases and J dropped 5; count of bases not matched to a gene: 7. Germline CDR1 KGHSY, CDR2 FQNENV. CDR3 DNA sequence: TGTGCCAGCAGCCCAAGTCCGGACAGGGGGCATAATTCACCCCTCCACTTT. It specifies CASSPSPDRGHNSPLHF.

V gene TRBV11-2 combines with J gene TRBJ2-1; 10 bases map to TRBD2. The germline V gene has CDR1 SGHAT and CDR2 FQNNGV. This CDR3 contains 15 residues. V was clipped by 4 bases and J by 13 bases; unmatched bases: 13. The CDR3 DNA reads TGTGCCAGCAGCTACGGACTAGCGGATACCGAACTCCAGTTCTTC. Amino acids: CASSYGLADTELQFF.

The chain combines TRBV6-2 or TRBV6-3 with TRBJ2-5; no reliable D call. Germline values: CDR1 MNHEY, CDR2 SVGEGT. There are 13 residues in the CDR3. Trimming took 5 bases from V and 5 from J, leaving 12 bases between them. The CDR3 bases are TGTGCCAGCAGTGGGTTTGGTCCGGAGACCCAGTACTTC. Residues: CASSGFGPETQYF.

The genes are TRBV19 and TRBJ1-1; no clear D gene. The CDR3 is 12 amino acids. Germline lookup yields CDR1 LNHDA and CDR2 SQIVND (reference sequence). Trimming pared 4 bases from V and 1 base from J, leaving 4 bases between. The CDR3 coding sequence is TGTGCCAGTAGTAGGCGGAACACTGAAGCTTTCTTT. This sequence encodes CASSRRNTEAFF.

With respect to this clone: The same CDR3 arises from other DNA sequences in this sample as well. In nucleotides, the CDR3 is TGTGCCAGCAGCTTAGGGGCAGAGCAGTTCTTC. Its protein product is CASSLGAEQFF. The gene calls are TRBV7-3 and TRBJ2-1, with D possibly TRBD1 on 5 matching bases. Trimming took off 2 bases at V and 10 bases at J, with 6 bases between the two ends. From germline, CDR1 is SGHTA and CDR2 FQGTGA. The CDR3 is 11 residues long.